The TCR beta chain under discussion was sequenced for a study of blood T cell repertoires in COVID-19. Germline assignment: CDR1 KGHSH and CDR2 LQKENI. There are 14 residues in the CDR3. The ends were cut back, 6 bases at V and 2 bases at J, with 14 bases in the middle. Repertoires were generated with immunoSEQ multiplex PCR, while TCRdb's copy carries only in-frame clones and drops some. The top ten hold around 4.8% of the sample, which has about 60,000 clones, roughly 88% seen once. Sequencing used peripheral blood. The J gene is TRBJ2-7, the V gene TRBV18; D is unclear. The sequence came from a man aged 60 to 75 with acute or convalescent COVID-19. CDR3 sequence reads: CASSLYRETYEQYF. CDR3 in DNA: TGTGCCAGCTCCCTCTACCGCGAGACCTACGAGCAGTACTTC. Looking up the rest from reference TRBV18 and TRBJ2-7 gives the full variable domain: NAGVMQNPRHLVRRRGQEARLRCSPMKGHSHVYWYRQLPEEGLKFMVYLQKENIIDESGMPKERFSAEFPKEGPSILRIQQVVRGDSAAYFCASSLYRETYEQYFGPGTRLTVT.